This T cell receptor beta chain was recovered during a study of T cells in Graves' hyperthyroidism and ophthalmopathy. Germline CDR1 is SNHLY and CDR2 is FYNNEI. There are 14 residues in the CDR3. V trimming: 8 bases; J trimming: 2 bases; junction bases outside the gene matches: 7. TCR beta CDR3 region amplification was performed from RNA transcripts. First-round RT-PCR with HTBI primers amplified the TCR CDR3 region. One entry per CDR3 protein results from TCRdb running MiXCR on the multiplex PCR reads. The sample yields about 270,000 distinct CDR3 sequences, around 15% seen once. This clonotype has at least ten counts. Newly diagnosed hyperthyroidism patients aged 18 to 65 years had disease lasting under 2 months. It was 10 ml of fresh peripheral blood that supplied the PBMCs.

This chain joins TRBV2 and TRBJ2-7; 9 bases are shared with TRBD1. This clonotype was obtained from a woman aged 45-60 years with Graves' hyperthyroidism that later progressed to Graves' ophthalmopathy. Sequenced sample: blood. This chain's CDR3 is CASGIGQGTYEQYF. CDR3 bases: TGTGCCAGCGGGATTGGACAGGGGACCTACGAGCAGTACTTC.